Below, one TCR beta chain is given with its context. Its specificity is not known. These data are taken from a study of shared clonotypes between healthy human individuals. Regarding the study as a whole: Clonotype sharing among donors, it was expected, would be affected by sequencing depth.

Using immunoSEQ multiplex PCR, the repertoire was profiled, and TCRdb retains in-frame clones only, with some absent. The table shows 2 million to 3 million clones, with 90% to 95% occurring only once. This TCR was sampled from a man aged 18 to 30 in good health. Some clones in this sample may be carry-over from other donors' samples. The material sequenced was naive CD4+ T cells from PBMCs. Noted subset: CD45RA+ positively selected.

The CDR3 DNA sequence: TGCGCCAGCACCACGGACTTGTTCGAGACCCAGTACTTC. Its protein is CASTTDLFETQYF. J is TRBJ2-5 and V is TRBV5-1, with D perhaps TRBD2 (5 bases). The CDR3 has 13 amino acids. V gave up 6 bases and J gave up 5 bases, with 14 bases separating them. Germline V gives CDR1 SGHRS, CDR2 YFSETQ.